The 32 T cell receptor beta chains below come from one sample, sequenced in a study of T-cell reconstitution after alpha-beta-depleted transplantation in children (dated by TCRdb to the mid-2010s). Library preparation employed PCR. The sequencing machine was an Illumina HiSeq 2500. TCR libraries were prepared with molecular barcoding, using unique molecular identifiers to normalize TCRbeta repertoire quantification. The raw public reads went through TCRdb reprocessing: fastp at Q25, MiXCR clone calling, in-frame beta chains kept. Every entry covers one CDR3 protein and lists the most common genes and DNA from its rows. Within this sample are 240,000 or so distinct CDR3 sequences, with about 11% of them counted one time only. The ten largest clonotypes hold about 2.4% of the sample. Here the sequenced sample was PBMCs from the stem cell graft donor, taken from the stem cell graft. Receptors originate from a human donor who donated a stem cell graft to a child with acute lymphoblastic leukemia.

At least ten counts were recorded for this clonotype. The rearrangement uses TRBV9 and TRBJ2-3; D is unresolved. The ends were cut back, 4 bases at V and 2 bases at J, with 17 bases in the middle. Germline CDR1 reads SGDLS; CDR2 reads YYNGEE. The CDR3 consists of 16 residues. CDR3 DNA sequence: TGTGCCAGCAGCCGGTGGGTAAACAAGGCCACAGATACGCAGTATTTT. Its translation: CASSRWVNKATDTQYF.

The table lists this clonotype with many counts. V is TRBV5-1 and J is TRBJ1-4, with a possible D match to TRBD1 (5 bases). V was pared by 4 bases and J by 8 bases, with 15 bases between. Germline CDR1 SGHRS, CDR2 YFSETQ. This CDR3 spans 14 amino acids. The CDR3 DNA sequence: TGCGCCAGCAGCCCCGGGAGGGGAGACGAAAAACTGTTTTTT. It codes for CASSPGRGDEKLFF.

This clonotype was found many times. The V gene is TRBV7-9, the J gene TRBJ2-2; D perhaps matches TRBD2 (6 bases). CDR1 and CDR2 from the germline V gene are SEHNR and FQNEAQ (reference sequence). The length of the CDR3 is 15 residues. V gave up 8 bases and J gave up 6 bases, with 19 bases separating them. The CDR3 DNA reads as TGTGCCAGCTTCAAGCCCAGCGGAGGGGCCGGGGAGCTGTTTTTT. As protein: CASFKPSGGAGELFF.

In this sample, this clonotype turned up many times. The chain uses TRBV4-2 and TRBJ2-3; tentatively, D is TRBD1 (7 bases). CDR3 size: 16 residues. Germline V CDR1 and CDR2: LGHNA, YNFKEQ. Trimming shortened V by 0 bases and J by 1 base, and 11 bases separated the two germline ends. The CDR3 protein is CASSQEEGQRTDTQYF. The CDR3 DNA follows: TGTGCCAGCAGCCAAGAGGAGGGACAGCGCACAGATACGCAGTATTTT.

This clonotype came up many times. The chain uses TRBV24-1 and TRBJ2-3, with D perhaps TRBD2 (6 bases). Trimming pared 5 bases from V and 3 bases from J, leaving 14 bases between. Germline CDR1 reads KGHDR; CDR2 reads SFDVKD. The CDR3 loop spans 15 amino acids. CDR3 in amino acids: CATSAGGKGTDTQYF. CDR3 bases: TGTGCCACCAGTGCCGGAGGGAAGGGGACAGATACGCAGTATTTT.

This clonotype was seen repeatedly, ten times or more. The chain employs TRBV7-9 and TRBJ2-7, with 13 bases aligning to TRBD2. V gave up 1 base and J gave up 5 bases; unmatched junction bases: 5. This CDR3 comprises 16 residues. Germline CDR1 reads SEHNR; CDR2 reads FQNEAQ (reference sequence). The DNA of the CDR3 is TGTGCCAGCAGCTTAGTGACTAGCGGGGGGTTCCACGAGCAGTACTTC. Its translation: CASSLVTSGGFHEQYF.

This clonotype was found many times. The V gene is TRBV6-1, the J gene TRBJ2-2; 10 nucleotides agree with TRBD2. Per germline, CDR1 MNHNS and CDR2 SASEGT. J gave up 7 bases and V 4 bases, and 9 bases lay outside the gene matches. The CDR3 spans 16 residues. This chain's CDR3 is CASSALAGGWDGELFF. The CDR3 bases are TGTGCCAGCAGTGCCTTAGCGGGGGGCTGGGACGGGGAGCTGTTTTTT.

Ten or more counts support this clonotype. The genes are TRBV6-2 or TRBV6-3 and TRBJ2-4; 8 bases match TRBD1. The CDR3 has 15 amino acids. With V trimmed by 4 bases and J by 1 base, 3 bases remained unmatched. In germline, CDR1 is MNHEY, CDR2 SVGEGT. The chain's CDR3 is CASSSDRGAKNIQYF. DNA of the CDR3: TGTGCCAGCAGTTCTGACAGGGGCGCCAAAAACATTCAGTACTTC.

This clonotype was counted many times. The chain joins TRBV6-1 to TRBJ2-7; D is possibly TRBD1 (6 bases). Trimming removed 4 bases from V and 2 bases from J, with 15 bases in between. CDR1 and CDR2 (germline): MNHNS, SASEGT. This CDR3 contains 15 residues. The CDR3 here is CASSGNREMTYEQYF. DNA of the CDR3: TGTGCCAGCAGTGGAAACAGGGAGATGACCTACGAGCAGTACTTC.

The V gene is TRBV10-3, the J gene TRBJ2-7; 7 bases map to TRBD1. CDR1 and CDR2 from the germline V gene are ENHRY and SYGVKD. The CDR3 extends over 21 amino acids. Germline trimming cut 0 bases from V and 0 bases from J; bases unmatched to any gene: 20. Written as DNA, the CDR3 is TGTGCCATCAGTGAGTCTAACAGGGGCGGCAAAATCAGAAAAAGCTCCTACGAGCAGTACTTC. Encoded protein: CAISESNRGGKIRKSSYEQYF.

This clonotype appeared many times. The chain couples TRBV27 to TRBJ1-2; unclear D gene. V lost 10 bases and J lost 6, with 12 bases in between. The V gene's germline CDR1 is MNHEY and CDR2 SMNVEV (reference sequence). The CDR3 extends over 11 amino acids. This chain's CDR3 is CAINEVNGYTF. The CDR3 region has the DNA TGTGCCATCAATGAGGTTAATGGCTACACCTTC.

This clonotype was counted ten times or more. This rearrangement joins TRBV7-9 to TRBJ1-1, with TRBD1 as a possible D gene (6 bases). The CDR3 has 14 amino acids. Looked up from germline, CDR1 is SEHNR and CDR2 is FQNEAQ (reference sequence). V lost 1 base, J lost 5 bases, and 11 bases lay in between. CDR3 nucleotides: TGTGCCAGCAGCTTAGACAGGGCAGGAACTGAAGCTTTCTTT. Protein: CASSLDRAGTEAFF.

This clonotype was detected ten times or more. The chain recombines TRBV28 with TRBJ2-1; 11 positions agree with TRBD2. This CDR3 has 17 amino acids. V dropped 4 bases and J dropped 8; count of bases not matched to a gene: 13. The germline CDR1 and CDR2 sequences are MDHEN and SYDVKM. CDR3 loop: CASSSLPRLAGLDEQFF. Written as DNA, the CDR3 is TGTGCCAGCAGTTCTCTCCCGAGACTAGCGGGATTGGATGAGCAGTTCTTC.

This clonotype was seen repeatedly, ten times or more. The J gene is TRBJ2-7, the V gene TRBV18; 12 bases agree with TRBD2. Germline V gene lookup returns CDR1 KGHSH and CDR2 LQKENI. There are 15 residues in the CDR3. V was clipped by 6 bases and J by 5 bases; unmatched bases: 8. CDR3 sequence reads: CASSALAGGANEQYF. The DNA for the CDR3 is TGTGCCAGCTCGGCCCTAGCGGGGGGGGCTAACGAGCAGTACTTC.

This clonotype was seen repeatedly, ten times or more. The V call is TRBV10-3, the J call TRBJ2-7; TRBD1 agrees at 8 bases. CDR1 ENHRY and CDR2 SYGVKD come from the germline V gene. CDR3 length: 17 residues. After removal of 2 bases from V and 7 bases from J, the junction contained 16 bases not matched to a gene. Here the CDR3 DNA reads TGTGCCATCAGTGAGCCTAATATCGACAGGGGAAGGAGGGAGCAGTACTTC. Translating gives CAISEPNIDRGRREQYF.

This clonotype was counted many times. V and J are TRBV20-1 and TRBJ2-1; D is possibly TRBD1 or TRBD2 (8 bases each). Trimming pared 6 bases from V and 9 bases from J, leaving 24 bases between. Germline loops: CDR1 DFQATT, CDR2 SNEGSKA (reference sequence). This CDR3 region has 15 residues. The CDR3 region is CSAVPGTRDRGEQFF. The CDR3 DNA reads TGCAGTGCCGTCCCCGGGACTAGAGACAGGGGTGAGCAGTTCTTC.

The chain combines TRBV20-1 with TRBJ2-5, with 10 bases matching TRBD1. Trimming removed 0 bases from V and 2 bases from J; junction bases left unmatched: 6. Germline-derived CDR1 and CDR2 are DFQATT and SNEGSKA (reference sequence). The CDR3 loop spans 16 amino acids. CDR3 sequence: CSARDPGQGRQETQYF. In nucleotides, the CDR3 is TGCAGTGCTAGAGACCCGGGACAGGGGAGGCAAGAGACCCAGTACTTC.

This clonotype was recorded at least ten times. The rearrangement uses TRBV5-1 and TRBJ1-2; no reliable D call. Trimming pared 5 bases from V and 3 bases from J, leaving 23 bases between. The germline CDR1 and CDR2 sequences are SGHRS and YFSETQ. This CDR3 has 17 residues. CDR3 bases: TGCGCCAGCAGTGAAAGGCGAAGCTCCGGTGGTCACTATGGCTACACCTTC. Translated, it gives CASSERRSSGGHYGYTF.

This chain joins TRBV20-1 and TRBJ2-2; D may be TRBD2 (5 bases). V gave up 6 bases and J gave up 3 bases, with 14 bases separating them. In germline, CDR1 is DFQATT, CDR2 SNEGSKA (reference sequence). The CDR3 runs 14 residues. CDR3 in amino acids: CSARPGSHTGELFF. CDR3 coding DNA: TGCAGTGCCAGGCCGGGATCCCACACCGGGGAGCTGTTTTTT.

This clonotype was counted at least ten times. V is TRBV7-2 and J is TRBJ2-7; 9 bases are a match to TRBD1. Germline CDR1 reads SGHTA; CDR2 reads FQGNSA. V lost 5 bases to trimming and J lost 6 bases; unmatched junction nucleotides: 8. The CDR3 totals 14 residues. The CDR3 loop is CASSPSTGGPEQYF. The CDR3, as DNA: TGTGCCAGCAGCCCTTCGACAGGGGGGCCCGAGCAGTACTTC. Filled out from reference TRBV7-2 and TRBJ2-7, the complete variable domain reads GAGVSQSPSNKVTEKGKDVELRCDPISGHTALYWYRQSLGQGLEFLIYFQGNSAPDKSGLPSDRFSAERTGGSVSTLTIQRTQQEDSAVYLCASSPSTGGPEQYFGPGTRLTVT.

The table lists this clonotype with many counts. This chain joins TRBV29-1 and TRBJ1-1; 10 positions agree with TRBD1. This CDR3 comprises 16 residues. J gave up 1 base and V 4 bases, and 9 bases lay outside the gene matches. Germline CDR1 and CDR2: SQVTM and ANQGSEA. CDR3: CSVARDRGAANTEAFF. The CDR3 DNA reads as TGCAGCGTTGCCCGGGACAGGGGCGCCGCGAACACTGAAGCTTTCTTT.

This clonotype showed up many times. J is TRBJ2-5 and V is TRBV20-1; D is unclear. The V end lost 2 bases, the J end lost 4 bases, and 11 bases lay between the germline ends. This CDR3 contains 13 residues. Germline V gene lookup returns CDR1 DFQATT and CDR2 SNEGSKA (reference sequence). For the CDR3, the DNA is TGCAGTGCTAGATCGGGTCAGCTAGAGACCCAGTACTTC. The encoded protein is CSARSGQLETQYF.

The chain employs TRBV27 and TRBJ2-1; 9 bases match TRBD1. This CDR3 contains 15 residues. V dropped 6 bases and J dropped 8; count of bases not matched to a gene: 11. Looked up from germline, CDR1 is MNHEY and CDR2 is SMNVEV (reference sequence). The CDR3 nucleotides are TGTGCCAGCAGCCGACCGGGACAGGGTCGAGATGAGCAGTTCTTC. Translating gives CASSRPGQGRDEQFF.

This clonotype has only a few counts. The chain joins TRBV18 to TRBJ1-1; D remains unclear. V dropped 1 base and J dropped 1 base, with 10 bases sitting between them. The V gene's germline CDR1 is KGHSH and CDR2 LQKENI. The CDR3 runs to 15 residues. The CDR3 loop reads CASSPRDTRNTEAFF. The CDR3 DNA follows: TGTGCCAGCTCACCACGAGACACTCGGAACACTGAAGCTTTCTTT.

The genes are TRBV14 and TRBJ2-3; D not certain. This CDR3 spans 13 amino acids. CDR1 and CDR2 from the germline V gene are SGHDN and FVKESK. Trimming pared 2 bases from V and 5 bases from J, leaving 8 bases between. As DNA, the CDR3 is TGTGCCAGCAGCCAACTCCGGAAAGATACGCAGTATTTT. It specifies CASSQLRKDTQYF.

The chain joins TRBV9 to TRBJ1-2, with a weak D call TRBD1 (5 bases). V lost 3 bases and J 6 bases, leaving 12 bases between the germline ends. Germline V gives CDR1 SGDLS, CDR2 YYNGEE. The CDR3 has 13 amino acids. The CDR3 region has the DNA TGTGCCAGCAGCGGGGGAGGGGAGGATGGCTACACCTTC. It yields the protein CASSGGGEDGYTF.

This clonotype appeared many times. This chain links TRBV4-3 with TRBJ1-2; D ambiguous. The V end was cut by 1 base, the J end by 8 bases, with 11 bases between. This CDR3 comprises 13 residues. The V gene's germline CDR1 is LGHNA and CDR2 YSLEER. CDR3 bases: TGCGCCAGCAGCCAAGTCGACCTAGGGGGCTACACCTTC. Translated, it gives CASSQVDLGGYTF.

The chain is built from TRBV28 and TRBJ2-4, with D uncertain. The CDR3 extends over 14 amino acids. Trimming removed 7 bases at V and 0 bases at J, with 10 bases between. In germline, CDR1 is MDHEN, CDR2 SYDVKM. The CDR3 reads CASTLTGAKNIQYF. CDR3 nucleotide sequence: TGTGCCAGCACCCTGACTGGAGCCAAAAACATTCAGTACTTC.

This clonotype has ten or more counts. Written as DNA, the CDR3 is TGTGCCACCAGCAAGGCAGCGGGGGGCCAAGAGACCCAGTACTTC. Its translation: CATSKAAGGQETQYF. This chain links TRBV15 with TRBJ2-5; 9 bases agree with TRBD2. Unmatched junction bases numbered 4, after V lost 4 bases and J lost 1 base. The CDR3 length is 15 residues. Germline V CDR1 and CDR2: LNHNV, YYDKDF (reference sequence).

This clonotype has a count of ten or more. The chain employs TRBV9 and TRBJ1-1; D is unclear. V shed 0 bases and J shed 5 bases, with 8 bases lying between them. The CDR3 consists of 13 residues. CDR1 and CDR2 (germline): SGDLS, YYNGEE. The CDR3 loop is CASSVVEKTEAFF. The CDR3 nucleotides read TGTGCCAGCAGCGTAGTAGAAAAAACTGAAGCTTTCTTT.

This chain joins TRBV19 and TRBJ2-1; 7 bases align to TRBD2. J lost 7 bases, V lost 7 bases, and 4 bases had no gene match. This CDR3 contains 12 residues. The germline V gene has CDR1 LNHDA and CDR2 SQIVND (reference sequence). Here the CDR3 reads CASTSGENEQFF. The CDR3 DNA is TGTGCCAGTACTAGCGGAGAGAATGAGCAGTTCTTC.

This clonotype was seen only a few times. The J gene is TRBJ2-1, the V gene TRBV7-9, with D hard to call. V lost 8 bases and J lost 5, with 16 bases in between. The germline gives CDR1 SEHNR, CDR2 FQNEAQ (reference sequence). CDR3 length equals 14 residues. In nucleotides, the CDR3 is TGTGCCAGCGGGGATCTCGAGCAAAACAATGAGCAGTTCTTC. Translated, it gives CASGDLEQNNEQFF.